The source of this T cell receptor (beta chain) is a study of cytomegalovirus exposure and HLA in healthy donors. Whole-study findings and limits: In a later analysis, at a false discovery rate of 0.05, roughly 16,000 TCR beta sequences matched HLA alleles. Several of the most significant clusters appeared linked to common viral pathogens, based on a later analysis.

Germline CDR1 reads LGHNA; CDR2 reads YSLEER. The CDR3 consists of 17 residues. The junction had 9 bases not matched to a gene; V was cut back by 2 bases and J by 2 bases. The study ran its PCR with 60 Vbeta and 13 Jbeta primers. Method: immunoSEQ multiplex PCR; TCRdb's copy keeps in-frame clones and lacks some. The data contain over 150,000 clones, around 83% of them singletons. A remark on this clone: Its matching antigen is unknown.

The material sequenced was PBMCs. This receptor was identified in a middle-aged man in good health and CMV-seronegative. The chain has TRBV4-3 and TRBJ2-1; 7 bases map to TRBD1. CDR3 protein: CASSQTPGTAPYNEQFF. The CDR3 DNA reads TGCGCCAGCAGCCAAACCCCCGGGACAGCACCCTACAATGAGCAGTTCTTC.